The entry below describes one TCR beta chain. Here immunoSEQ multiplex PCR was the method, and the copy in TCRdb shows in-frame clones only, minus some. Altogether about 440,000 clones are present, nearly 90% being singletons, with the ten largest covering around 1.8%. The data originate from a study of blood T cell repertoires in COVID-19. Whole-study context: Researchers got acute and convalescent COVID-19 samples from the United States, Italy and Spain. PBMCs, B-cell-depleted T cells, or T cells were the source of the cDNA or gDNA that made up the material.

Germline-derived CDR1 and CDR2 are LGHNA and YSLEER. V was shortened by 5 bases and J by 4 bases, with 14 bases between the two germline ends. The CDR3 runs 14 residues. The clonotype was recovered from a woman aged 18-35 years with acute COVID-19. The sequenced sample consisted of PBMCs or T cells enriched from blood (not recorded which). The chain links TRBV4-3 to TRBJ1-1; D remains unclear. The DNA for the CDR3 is TGCGCCAGCAGCTCCCGGCGGGGTTCCACTGAAGCTTTCTTT. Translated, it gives CASSSRRGSTEAFF.